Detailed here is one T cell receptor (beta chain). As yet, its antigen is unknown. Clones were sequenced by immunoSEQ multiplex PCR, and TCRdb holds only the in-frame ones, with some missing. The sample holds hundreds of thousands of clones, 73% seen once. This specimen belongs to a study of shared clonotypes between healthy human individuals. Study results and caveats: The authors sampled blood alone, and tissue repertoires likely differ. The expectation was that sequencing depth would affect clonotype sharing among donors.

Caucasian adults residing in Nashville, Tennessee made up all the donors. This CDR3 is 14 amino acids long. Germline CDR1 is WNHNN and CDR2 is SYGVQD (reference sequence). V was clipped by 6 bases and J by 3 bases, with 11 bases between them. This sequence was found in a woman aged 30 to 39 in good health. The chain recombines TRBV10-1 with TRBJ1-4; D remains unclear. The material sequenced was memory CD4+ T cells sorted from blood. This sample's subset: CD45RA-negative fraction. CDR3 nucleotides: TGCGCCAGCAGCCTTTTGGGGTCTAATGAAAAACTGTTTTTT. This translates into CASSLLGSNEKLFF.